These 5 T cell receptor beta chains originate from one sample sequenced in a study of T-cell memory formation after mild COVID-19. TCRdb fed the 5' RACE reads into MiXCR, producing one record per CDR3 protein. The profile covers 350,000 or so distinct CDR3 sequences, with 20% to 25% appearing a single time and approximately 12% taken by the ten largest. Sequences were obtained from PBMCs or a T cell subset sorted from them (not recorded which). These receptor sequences come from an adult woman who had mild COVID-19 (a few samples of this study predate the infection). Cell type and time point are not known.

The V gene is TRBV9, the J gene TRBJ1-5; D remains ambiguous. V gave up 3 bases and J gave up 3 bases, with 13 bases separating them. The CDR3 runs to 15 residues. Germline V lookup: CDR1 SGDLS, CDR2 YYNGEE. CDR3 coding DNA: TGTGCCAGCAGCGGAGAGGATAGGCTCAATCAGCCCCAGCATTTT. It encodes CASSGEDRLNQPQHF.

The table lists this clonotype with many counts. The CDR3 region is CASSQEWTNFGTDTQYF. The CDR3 DNA reads TGCGCCAGCAGCCAAGAATGGACTAACTTCGGCACAGATACGCAGTATTTT. The chain uses TRBV4-3 and TRBJ2-3; tentatively, D is TRBD2 (6 bases). The germline CDR1 and CDR2 sequences are LGHNA and YSLEER. The CDR3 spans 17 residues. With 0 bases removed from V and 1 base from J, the gap between germline ends came to 14 bases.

This chain links TRBV7-9 with TRBJ2-5, with D maybe TRBD2 (6 bases). The V gene's germline CDR1 is SEHNR and CDR2 FQNEAQ (reference sequence). CDR3 length: 15 residues. V was trimmed by 7 bases and J by 1 base, leaving 16 bases between them. CDR3 loop: CASNSNGGFQETQYF. CDR3 DNA sequence: TGTGCCAGCAACTCCAACGGGGGATTCCAAGAGACCCAGTACTTC.

This clonotype was counted only a few times. The CDR3 DNA sequence: TGTGCCAGCAGCTCTCTTCCGACAGGAGGTGGCTATGGCTACACCTTC. Translation: CASSSLPTGGGYGYTF. V usage is TRBV7-2 and J usage is TRBJ1-2; D is possibly TRBD1 (6 bases). The CDR3 runs 16 residues. Trimming took off 4 bases at V and 4 bases at J, with 19 bases between the two ends. CDR1 and CDR2 (germline): SGHTA, FQGNSA.

This clonotype was seen ten or more times. The V and J genes are TRBV18 and TRBJ2-1; TRBD2 agrees at 8 bases. V was pared by 3 bases and J by 8 bases, with 15 bases of the junction left unmatched. The CDR3 loop spans 17 amino acids. Germline V gene sequence: CDR1 KGHSH, CDR2 LQKENI. The CDR3 DNA follows: TGTGCCAGCTCACCTGTAAGGTGGGCGGGAGGATCCGATGAGCAGTTCTTC. Translation gives CASSPVRWAGGSDEQFF.